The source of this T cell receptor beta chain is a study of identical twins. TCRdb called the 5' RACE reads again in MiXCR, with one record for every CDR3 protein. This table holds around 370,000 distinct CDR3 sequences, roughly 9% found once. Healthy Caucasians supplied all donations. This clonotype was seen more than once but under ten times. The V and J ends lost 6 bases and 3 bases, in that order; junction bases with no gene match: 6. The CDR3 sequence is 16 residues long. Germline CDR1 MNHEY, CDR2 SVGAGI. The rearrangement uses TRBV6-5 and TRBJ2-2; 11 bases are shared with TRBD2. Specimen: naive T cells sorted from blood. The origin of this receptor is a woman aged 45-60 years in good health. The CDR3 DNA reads TGTGCCAGCAGCCTTGGACTAGCGGGCCACACCGGGGAGCTGTTTTTT. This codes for CASSLGLAGHTGELFF.